The 5 T cell receptor beta chains given below trace back to one sample, sequenced in a study of CD8+CD57+ T cells in acquired aplastic anemia. For CDR3 and TCR beta VDJ profiling, genomic DNA was the template used. MiXCR, run by TCRdb on the reads, gives a single entry per CDR3 protein. The top ten hold 3.5% to 4.5% of the sample, which has hundreds of thousands of distinct CDR3 sequences, under 80% seen once. Sequenced material: sorted CD4+, CD8+, or CD8+CD57+ T cells (not recorded which) from PBMCs. The receptors come from a human donor in good health, serving as a control.

The chain carries TRBV7-8 and TRBJ2-7; D is ambiguous. Germline CDR1 and CDR2: SGHVS and FQNEAQ. This CDR3 has 15 amino acids. V lost 1 base to trimming and J lost 13 bases, with 23 bases between them. The DNA of the CDR3 is TGTGCCAGCAGCTTAGGCATAGGTTATACTGAAGCTTTCTACTTC. This sequence encodes CASSLGIGYTEAFYF.

Notes on this clonotype: Relative to the germline gene, one junction end is altered; a read error may explain this. The chain couples TRBV2 to TRBJ2-3, with TRBD1 matching over 7 bases. The CDR3 covers 15 residues. Germline V CDR1 and CDR2: SNHLY, FYNNEI. The CDR3 DNA reads TGTGCCACCAGTGTTGCCAGGGGGTCTCTAGATACGCAGTATTTT. Protein sequence: CATSVARGSLDTQYF. The full variable domain, rest sourced from reference TRBV2 and TRBJ2-3, is EPEVTQTPSHQVTQMGQEVILRCVPISNHLYFYWYRQILGQKVEFLVSFYNNEISEKSEIFDDQFSVERPDGSNFTLKIRSTKLEDSAMYFCATSVARGSLDTQYFGPGTRLTVL.

The genes are TRBV19 and TRBJ2-7, with D unresolved. This CDR3 has 13 amino acids. V was cut by 9 bases and J by 1 base, with 13 bases left in between. Germline CDR1 reads LNHDA; CDR2 reads SQIVND (reference sequence). The CDR3 bases are TGTGCCAGCAGCCCGGCCGGGTCCTACGAGCAGTACTTC. Its translation is CASSPAGSYEQYF.

This clonotype was counted only a few times. The V gene is TRBV25-1, the J gene TRBJ1-5; D ambiguous. The CDR3 is 15 residues long. CDR1 is MGHDK, CDR2 SYGVNS, per germline. V gave up 1 base and J gave up 6 bases, with 13 bases separating them. CDR3 nucleotides: TGTGCCAGCAGTGAATTGTGGGGTAAAGGTCAGCCCCAGCATTTT. Translating it yields CASSELWGKGQPQHF. Full variable domain (rest looked up from reference TRBV25-1 and TRBJ1-5): EADIYQTPRYLVIGTGKKITLECSQTMGHDKMYWYQQDPGMELHLIHYSYGVNSTEKGDLSSESTVSRIRTEHFPLTLESARPSHTSQYLCASSELWGKGQPQHFGDGTRLSIL.

The chain couples TRBV29-1 to TRBJ1-1, with no clear D. Germline V lookup: CDR1 SQVTM, CDR2 ANQGSEA. This CDR3 has 12 amino acids. The DNA of the CDR3 is TGCATTGTCCAAGTTGGGAACACTGAAGCTTTCTTT. Its protein is CIVQVGNTEAFF.